One sample yielded the 28 T cell receptor beta chains listed below, sequenced in a study of CD8 T cells in Susac syndrome. Random hexamers were used to reverse transcribe roughly 0.5 to 1 ug of RNA. One entry per CDR3 protein, called by TCRdb with MiXCR from the immunoSEQ multiplex PCR reads. This table has tens of thousands of distinct CDR3 sequences, roughly 92% appearing once. The sequenced material came from CD8+ T cells from PBMCs. All receptors come from a human donor with Susac syndrome.

The J gene is TRBJ2-7, the V gene TRBV7-9, with D possibly matching TRBD2 (5 bases). V lost 2 bases, J lost 0 bases, and 14 bases lay in between. Germline CDR1 SEHNR, CDR2 FQNEAQ (reference sequence). The length of the CDR3 is 16 residues. CDR3: CASSLPLMGASYEQYF. CDR3 sequence (DNA): TGTGCCAGCAGCTTACCTTTGATGGGAGCCTCCTACGAGCAGTACTTC.

The chain carries TRBV5-1 and TRBJ1-1; unclear D gene. CDR1 and CDR2 (germline): SGHRS, YFSETQ. Trimming took 1 base from V and 1 from J, leaving 8 bases between them. The CDR3 is 14 residues long. The CDR3 here is CASSLWAGNTEAFF. The DNA for the CDR3 is TGCGCCAGCAGCTTGTGGGCGGGGAACACTGAAGCTTTCTTT.

In its sample, this clonotype was seen once. The chain has TRBV2 and TRBJ1-2, with no clear D. The germline V gene has CDR1 SNHLY and CDR2 FYNNEI. This CDR3 is built from 18 residues. V lost 4 bases and J lost 5, with 26 bases in between. The CDR3 spells CASSVTFLYGPKTYGYTF. The CDR3, as DNA: TGTGCCAGCAGTGTGACATTTCTTTACGGACCTAAAACGTATGGCTACACCTTC.

V and J are TRBV29-1 and TRBJ2-1, with TRBD1 as a possible D gene (6 bases). This CDR3 comprises 13 residues. Germline loops: CDR1 SQVTM, CDR2 ANQGSEA. Trimming left V 5 bases short and J 4 bases short, with 12 bases between. The CDR3 DNA sequence: TGCAGCGTTTGGCGGCAGGGGTACAATGAGCAGTTCTTC. Amino acid sequence: CSVWRQGYNEQFF.

This chain uses TRBV4-3 with TRBJ2-1, with D possibly TRBD2 on 5 matching bases. The V end was cut by 0 bases, the J end by 6 bases, with 18 bases between. Germline V gives CDR1 LGHNA, CDR2 YSLEER. The CDR3 has 17 amino acids. CDR3 coding DNA: TGCGCCAGCAGCCAAGATCGAGGGTTCCGGGTAGGCAATGAGCAGTTCTTC. Encoded protein: CASSQDRGFRVGNEQFF.

The chain links TRBV12-5 to TRBJ2-3, with TRBD2 matching 10 bases. Trimming removed 4 bases from V and 4 bases from J; junction bases left unmatched: 5. This CDR3 is 15 amino acids long. Germline loops: CDR1 LGHNT, CDR2 FRNRAP. The chain's CDR3 is CASGSSSGGADTQYF. The CDR3 bases are TGTGCTAGTGGTTCGTCTAGCGGGGGTGCAGATACGCAGTATTTT.

This clonotype was observed once. V gene TRBV20-1 combines with J gene TRBJ1-2; D unclear. V was clipped by 0 bases and J by 8 bases, with 13 bases between them. The CDR3 length is 13 residues. Germline V gene sequence: CDR1 DFQATT, CDR2 SNEGSKA (reference sequence). The CDR3 loop is CSARDFDSGGYTF. CDR3 DNA: TGCAGTGCTAGAGATTTCGATTCTGGGGGCTACACCTTC.

The rearrangement uses TRBV27 and TRBJ2-5, with TRBD2 matching 10 bases. The germline gives CDR1 MNHEY, CDR2 SMNVEV (reference sequence). CDR3 size: 14 residues. Unmatched junction bases numbered 7, after V lost 5 bases and J lost 7 bases. CDR3 amino acids: CASSLGTSDLTQYF. The CDR3 DNA reads TGTGCCAGCAGTCTAGGGACTAGCGATTTGACCCAGTACTTC.

J is TRBJ2-1 and V is TRBV12-3 or TRBV12-4; 9 bases are shared with TRBD2. The CDR3 totals 15 residues. J gave up 6 bases and V 2 bases, and 5 bases lay outside the gene matches. The CDR3 DNA follows: TGTGCCAGCAGTTTACTAGCGGGATTCGGCAATGAGCAGTTCTTC. Translated: CASSLLAGFGNEQFF.

This clonotype was seen a single time. The rearrangement uses TRBV7-6 and TRBJ2-1; 12 bases line up with TRBD2. From germline, CDR1 is SGHVS and CDR2 FNYEAQ. This CDR3 comprises 19 residues. Losses at the gene ends were 5 bases for V and 2 bases for J; bases not matched to a gene: 13. CDR3 loop: CASSVSAPSGRGPYNEQFF. In DNA form, the CDR3 reads TGTGCCAGCAGCGTTAGTGCTCCTAGCGGGAGGGGACCCTACAATGAGCAGTTCTTC. Using reference TRBV7-6 and TRBJ2-1 for the parts outside the CDR3, the full variable domain is GAGVSQSPRYKVTKRGQDVALRCDPISGHVSLYWYRQALGQGPEFLTYFNYEAQQDKSGLPNDRFSAERPEGSISTLTIQRTEQRDSAMYRCASSVSAPSGRGPYNEQFFGPGTRLTVL.

V usage is TRBV15 and J usage is TRBJ1-5; 10 bases fit TRBD1. The CDR3 covers 13 residues. From germline, CDR1 is LNHNV and CDR2 YYDKDF (reference sequence). V was pared by 5 bases and J by 5 bases, with 0 bases of the junction left unmatched. In DNA, the CDR3 is TGTGCCACCAGCGGGACAGGGGATCAGCCCCAGCATTTT. Its protein product is CATSGTGDQPQHF. The whole variable domain, filled in from reference TRBV15 and TRBJ1-5, reads DAMVIQNPRYQVTQFGKPVTLSCSQTLNHNVMYWYQQKSSQAPKLLFHYYDKDFNNEADTPDNFQSRRPNTSFCFLDIRSPGLGDTAMYLCATSGTGDQPQHFGDGTRLSIL.

This chain connects TRBV6-6 to TRBJ2-7; possibly TRBD2 for D (6 bases). Trimming shortened V by 6 bases and J by 0 bases, and 18 bases separated the two germline ends. Germline V lookup: CDR1 MNHNY, CDR2 SVGAGI (reference sequence). The CDR3 is 16 amino acids. The CDR3, as DNA: TGTGCCAGCAGCCTAACCTTGAGGGACTCCTCCTACGAGCAGTACTTC. It yields the protein CASSLTLRDSSYEQYF.

V usage is TRBV7-2 and J usage is TRBJ1-6; 9 nucleotides agree with TRBD1. This CDR3 is built from 15 residues. V lost 0 bases, J lost 10 bases, and 4 bases stayed unmatched. Germline V gene lookup returns CDR1 SGHTA and CDR2 FQGNSA. The CDR3: CASSLAQGASSPLHF. The CDR3 coding sequence is TGTGCCAGCAGCTTAGCACAGGGGGCGTCATCACCCCTCCACTTT.

The rearrangement joins TRBV4-1 to TRBJ1-6; no firm D call. Germline loops: CDR1 MGHRA, CDR2 YSYEKL. This CDR3 spans 16 amino acids. V was pared by 0 bases and J by 6 bases, with 12 bases between. CDR3 loop: CASSQETGDLNSPLHF. CDR3 bases: TGCGCCAGCAGCCAAGAAACCGGGGATCTTAATTCACCCCTCCACTTT.

This rearrangement joins TRBV5-1 to TRBJ1-2, with TRBD1 matching over 10 bases. Germline V gene lookup returns CDR1 SGHRS and CDR2 YFSETQ. The CDR3 runs to 15 residues. The trim removed 4 bases at V and 3 bases at J, leaving 6 bases unmatched. CDR3 nucleotide sequence: TGCGCCAGCAGCCAGGGACAGGGGATGGACTATGGCTACACCTTC. Protein: CASSQGQGMDYGYTF.

V and J are TRBV7-8 and TRBJ1-5; D unclear. Germline V gives CDR1 SGHVS, CDR2 FQNEAQ. Trimming left V 1 base short and J 6 bases short, with 16 bases between. CDR3 length: 16 amino acids. The CDR3 bases are TGTGCCAGCAGCTTAGTGGGAGGTCGTGACGTTCAGCCCCAGCATTTT. Protein sequence: CASSLVGGRDVQPQHF.

This clonotype was detected only a few times. This chain uses TRBV7-2 with TRBJ1-1; TRBD1 aligns across 8 bases. This CDR3 comprises 11 residues. The J segment lost 6 bases and the V segment lost 7 bases, leaving 1 base of the junction unmatched. The germline gives CDR1 SGHTA, CDR2 FQGNSA. CDR3 in DNA: TGTGCCAGCACGACAGGGGCTGAAGCTTTCTTT. Encoded protein: CASTTGAEAFF.

This rearrangement joins TRBV20-1 to TRBJ2-3; 10 nucleotides line up with TRBD2. This CDR3 is built from 17 residues. Germline V gene sequence: CDR1 DFQATT, CDR2 SNEGSKA (reference sequence). J gave up 2 bases and V 3 bases, and 11 bases lay outside the gene matches. The DNA of the CDR3 is TGCAGTGCTAGTGGAATTGAGCGGGAGGGTTTCACAGATACGCAGTATTTT. Its protein product is CSASGIEREGFTDTQYF.

The chain recombines TRBV5-4 with TRBJ2-2; a possible D gene is TRBD1 (6 bases). The CDR3 is 15 amino acids. Germline CDR1 SGHNT, CDR2 YYREEE (reference sequence). Trimming stripped 4 bases from V and 1 base from J, with 11 bases between. The CDR3 nucleotides read TGTGCCAGCAGCCCGGGGACAAGGAACACCGGGGAGCTGTTTTTT. Residues: CASSPGTRNTGELFF.

This chain links TRBV7-2 with TRBJ1-1, with D maybe TRBD1 (5 bases). Trimming took off 3 bases at V and 8 bases at J, with 7 bases between the two ends. CDR1 and CDR2 (germline): SGHTA, FQGNSA. The CDR3 is 11 residues long. The CDR3 sequence is CASSFTGEAFF. CDR3 DNA: TGTGCCAGCAGCTTCACAGGAGAAGCTTTCTTT.

The chain combines TRBV5-1 with TRBJ2-4, with 7 bases fitting TRBD1. Germline assignment: CDR1 SGHRS and CDR2 YFSETQ. Trimming removed 3 bases from V and 3 bases from J; junction bases left unmatched: 6. The CDR3 sequence is 15 residues long. Written as DNA, the CDR3 is TGCGCCAGCAGCTCAGGGGGTGCCCTCAAAAACATTCAGTACTTC. Residues: CASSSGGALKNIQYF.

The J gene is TRBJ1-1, the V gene TRBV19; D is undetermined. Trimming removed 8 bases from V and 7 bases from J, with 11 bases in between. The CDR3 spans 11 residues. CDR1 is LNHDA, CDR2 SQIVND, per germline (reference sequence). Here the CDR3 reads CASFVGFEAFF. For the CDR3, the DNA is TGTGCCAGTTTTGTAGGGTTTGAAGCTTTCTTT. Supplemented by reference TRBV19 and TRBJ1-1, the full variable domain reads DGGITQSPKYLFRKEGQNVTLSCEQNLNHDAMYWYRQDPGQGLRLIYYSQIVNDFQKGDIAEGYSVSREKKESFPLTVTSAQKNPTAFYLCASFVGFEAFFGQGTRLTVV.

The J gene is TRBJ2-2, the V gene TRBV6-6; D not resolved. Germline-derived CDR1 and CDR2 are MNHNY and SVGAGI (reference sequence). V was clipped by 3 bases and J by 3 bases, with 8 bases between them. The CDR3 consists of 14 residues. CDR3 in amino acids: CASSYGRDTGELFF. The DNA for the CDR3 is TGTGCCAGCAGTTATGGAAGGGACACCGGGGAGCTGTTTTTT.

The DNA of the CDR3 is TGTGCCAGCAGTGTGGTGTGGGCCACCGGGGAGCTGTTTTTT. This sequence encodes CASSVVWATGELFF. The chain is built from TRBV6-4 and TRBJ2-2; D not resolved. V was pared by 4 bases and J by 4 bases, with 10 bases between. This CDR3 has 14 amino acids. From germline, CDR1 is MRHNA and CDR2 SNTAGT.

The chain recombines TRBV5-8 with TRBJ2-2; D is perhaps TRBD2 (5 bases). V was cut by 1 base and J by 5 bases, with 18 bases left in between. Germline V CDR1 and CDR2: SGHTS, YDEGEE. This CDR3 comprises 17 residues. The CDR3 protein is CASSLWNRLTRTGELFF. The CDR3, as DNA: TGTGCCAGCAGCTTGTGGAACCGACTAACGCGAACCGGGGAGCTGTTTTTT. The full variable domain, in which reference TRBV5-8 and TRBJ2-2 provide the parts outside the CDR3, is EAGVTQSPTHLIKTRGQQATLRCSPISGHTSVYWYQQALGLGLQFLLWYDEGEERNRGNFPPRFSGRQFPNYSSELNVNALELEDSALYLCASSLWNRLTRTGELFFGEGSRLTVL.

The chain recombines TRBV5-4 with TRBJ1-2, with 7 bases fitting TRBD1. The CDR3 loop spans 13 amino acids. Per the germline V gene, CDR1 is SGHNT and CDR2 is YYREEE (reference sequence). The V gene end was trimmed by 7 bases and the J gene end by 5 bases; junction bases not matched to a gene: 8. CDR3 sequence reads: CASHRQGRYGYTF. The CDR3 coding sequence is TGTGCCAGCCATCGACAGGGACGATATGGCTACACCTTC. The full variable domain, completed using reference TRBV5-4 and TRBJ1-2, is ETGVTQSPTHLIKTRGQQVTLRCSSQSGHNTVSWYQQALGQGPQFIFQYYREEENGRGNFPPRFSGLQFPNYSSELNVNALELDDSALYLCASHRQGRYGYTFGSGTRLTVV.

This chain connects TRBV19 to TRBJ2-1; 13 nucleotides line up with TRBD2. The length of the CDR3 is 14 residues. CDR1 and CDR2 from the germline V gene are LNHDA and SQIVND (reference sequence). With 9 bases clipped from V and 5 bases from J, the junction kept 4 bases outside the gene matches. CDR3 bases: TGTGCCAGCACTAGCGGGGGGGGAAACAATGAGCAGTTCTTC. This translates into CASTSGGGNNEQFF.

The rearrangement joins TRBV24-1 to TRBJ2-4; TRBD1 matches 7 bases. J lost 6 bases, V lost 2 bases, and 6 bases had no gene match. The CDR3 runs to 15 residues. Germline CDR1 reads KGHDR; CDR2 reads SFDVKD. CDR3 region: CATSDSRQGPNIQYF. In DNA form, the CDR3 reads TGTGCCACCAGTGATTCGCGACAGGGCCCAAACATTCAGTACTTC.